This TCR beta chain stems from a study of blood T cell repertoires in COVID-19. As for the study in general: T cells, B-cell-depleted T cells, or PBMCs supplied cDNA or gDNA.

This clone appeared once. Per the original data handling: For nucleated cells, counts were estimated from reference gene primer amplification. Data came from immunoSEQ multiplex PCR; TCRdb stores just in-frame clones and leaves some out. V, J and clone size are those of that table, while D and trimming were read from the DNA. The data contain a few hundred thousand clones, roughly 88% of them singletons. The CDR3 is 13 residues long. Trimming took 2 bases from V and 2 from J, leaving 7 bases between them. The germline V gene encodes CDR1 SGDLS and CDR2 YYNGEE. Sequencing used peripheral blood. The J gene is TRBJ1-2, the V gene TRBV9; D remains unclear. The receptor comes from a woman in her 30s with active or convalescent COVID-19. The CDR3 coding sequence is TGTGCCAGCAGCGTGGGCTCGAACTATGGCTACACCTTC. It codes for CASSVGSNYGYTF.